One and the same sample provided the 16 T cell receptor beta chains below, sequenced in a study of STAT5B mutations in CD4+ large granular lymphocyte leukemia. Data came from immunoSEQ multiplex PCR; TCRdb stores just in-frame clones and leaves some out. This table has some 34,000 clones, about 74% appearing once. Sequencing used CD4+ T cells from blood buffy coats. The receptors were gathered from a human donor in good health.

The rearrangement joins TRBV10-3 to TRBJ2-3, with a weak D call TRBD1 (5 bases). The germline gives CDR1 ENHRY, CDR2 SYGVKD. V lost 8 bases, J lost 4 bases, and 16 bases lay in between. The CDR3 extends over 14 amino acids. CDR3 nucleotides: TGTGCCATCGGGAAGGGGAATACGGCAGATACGCAGTATTTT. Translation gives CAIGKGNTADTQYF.

This clone was observed a few times. J is TRBJ2-3 and V is TRBV6-1; 8 nucleotides align to TRBD2. V was pared by 8 bases and J by 4 bases, with 8 bases of the junction left unmatched. The CDR3 extends over 14 amino acids. Germline lookup yields CDR1 MNHNS and CDR2 SASEGT. Written as DNA, the CDR3 is TGTGCCAGCGGGAGCGGGAGTAACGCAGATACGCAGTATTTT. Amino acids: CASGSGSNADTQYF.

The chain employs TRBV18 and TRBJ2-3; D is undetermined. Germline V gene data show CDR1 as KGHSH and CDR2 as LQKENI. The V end was cut by 5 bases, the J end by 0 bases, with 9 bases between. The length of the CDR3 is 14 residues. CDR3 DNA: TGTGCCAGCTCATCCCCAATAAGCACAGATACGCAGTATTTT. Translation gives CASSSPISTDTQYF.

The DNA for the CDR3 is TGTGCCAGCAGTACCAGGGGGCTCAGCTCCTACGAGCAGTACTTC. Protein sequence: CASSTRGLSSYEQYF. The chain is built from TRBV28 and TRBJ2-7; 8 bases agree with TRBD1. Losses at the gene ends were 5 bases for V and 0 bases for J; bases not matched to a gene: 6. The CDR3 contains 15 residues. Germline V lookup: CDR1 MDHEN, CDR2 SYDVKM.

This clone was detected a few times. The chain employs TRBV5-6 and TRBJ1-5, with D uncertain. In germline, CDR1 is SGHDT, CDR2 YYEEEE. CDR3 length equals 13 residues. V lost 1 base and J 4 bases, leaving 6 bases between the germline ends. The CDR3 region has the DNA TGTGCCAGCAGCTTGCGACCTAATCAGCCCCAGCATTTT. Its translation: CASSLRPNQPQHF.

This clone was seen just once. The chain is built from TRBV6-1 and TRBJ2-2, with no clear D. CDR1 is MNHNS and CDR2 is SASEGT in the germline V gene. This CDR3 spans 15 amino acids. The ends were cut back, 2 bases at V and 4 bases at J, with 11 bases in the middle. As DNA, the CDR3 is TGTGCCAGCAGTGAAATAGGCAGTCGCACCGGGGAGCTGTTTTTT. Amino acids: CASSEIGSRTGELFF.

The chain recombines TRBV6-1 with TRBJ2-2; a weak D match, TRBD2 (6 bases). The CDR3 has 15 amino acids. Trimming left V 1 base short and J 7 bases short, with 13 bases between. Germline assignment: CDR1 MNHNS and CDR2 SASEGT. In nucleotides, the CDR3 is TGTGCCAGCAGTGAAGGGGCAGGGACTCACGGGGAGCTGTTTTTT. The encoded protein is CASSEGAGTHGELFF.

A few counts support this clone. The chain combines TRBV5-6 with TRBJ1-5; 7 nucleotides match TRBD1. CDR3 size: 14 residues. The germline V gene has CDR1 SGHDT and CDR2 YYEEEE. V lost 5 bases to trimming and J lost 1 base; unmatched junction nucleotides: 3. The CDR3 is CASSDRASNQPQHF. In DNA form, the CDR3 reads TGTGCCAGCAGTGACAGGGCAAGCAATCAGCCCCAGCATTTT.

The chain joins TRBV5-4 to TRBJ1-1, with 8 bases lining up with TRBD1. This CDR3 spans 15 amino acids. V dropped 1 base and J dropped 4; count of bases not matched to a gene: 6. Germline CDR1 and CDR2: SGHNT and YYREEE (reference sequence). The CDR3 DNA reads as TGTGCCAGCAGCTTGCCCACAGGGGGAGGCACTGAAGCTTTCTTT. Protein product: CASSLPTGGGTEAFF.

The chain joins TRBV30 to TRBJ1-2; D is possibly TRBD1 (5 bases). The V gene's germline CDR1 is GTSNPN and CDR2 SVGIG (reference sequence). The CDR3 covers 13 residues. Trimming pared 0 bases from V and 7 bases from J, leaving 12 bases between. In DNA form, the CDR3 reads TGTGCCTGGAGTGTGGGGAGGGGCGGTGGCTACACCTTC. It is translated as CAWSVGRGGGYTF. The full variable domain, with the rest looked up from reference TRBV30 and TRBJ1-2, is SQTIHQWPATLVQPVGSPLSLECTVEGTSNPNLYWYRQAAGRGLQLLFYSVGIGQISSEVPQNLSASRPQDRQFILSSKKLLLSDSGFYLCAWSVGRGGGYTFGSGTRLTVV.

This sequence joins TRBV4-2 and TRBJ2-5; 10 bases align to TRBD2. The CDR3 is made up of 17 amino acids. In germline, CDR1 is LGHNA, CDR2 YNFKEQ. V lost 0 bases, J lost 5 bases, and 9 bases stayed unmatched. In DNA, the CDR3 is TGTGCCAGCAGCCAAGAAAGCCAGCGGGGGGGCAAGGAGACCCAGTACTTC. It encodes CASSQESQRGGKETQYF.

J is TRBJ2-7 and V is TRBV21-1; the D segment call TRBD2 is taken from the table without a DNA check. TRBV21-1 is recorded as a pseudogene. CDR3 length: 15 amino acids. CDR3 bases: TGTGCCAGCAGCCCGTATAGCGGGGGGGCCGACGAGCAGTACTTC. It specifies CASSPYSGGADEQYF.

This clone was detected only a few times. This chain joins TRBV7-2 and TRBJ1-6; TRBD1 matches at 7 bases. Germline V CDR1 and CDR2: SGHTA, FQGNSA. The CDR3 sequence is 14 residues long. V trimming: 7 bases; J trimming: 7 bases; junction bases outside the gene matches: 7. CDR3 nucleotides: TGTGCCAGCACCCTTCAGGGGGGAAATTCACCCCTCCACTTT. This translates into CASTLQGGNSPLHF.

The chain carries TRBV7-6 and TRBJ2-7; D is perhaps TRBD2 (6 bases). The CDR3 consists of 16 residues. Looked up from germline, CDR1 is SGHVS and CDR2 is FNYEAQ. V was shortened by 5 bases and J by 3 bases, with 20 bases between the two germline ends. CDR3 nucleotide sequence: TGTGCCAGCAGCCCCCGGCCCGGGTCGGGAGACTACGAGCAGTACTTC. Translated: CASSPRPGSGDYEQYF.

This chain connects TRBV21-1 to TRBJ2-5; TRBD2 was called by the table and not checked on the DNA. TRBV21-1 is an annotated pseudogene. The CDR3 length is 14 residues. The CDR3 is CASSPRSLRETQYF. The CDR3, as DNA: TGTGCCAGCAGCCCTCGGAGCCTGCGTGAGACCCAGTACTTC.

V usage is TRBV28 and J usage is TRBJ2-7; possible D gene TRBD1, 5 bases. The CDR3 contains 15 residues. Germline loops: CDR1 MDHEN, CDR2 SYDVKM. Trimming took 1 base from V and 0 from J, leaving 10 bases between them. The CDR3 region has the DNA TGTGCCAGCAGTTTATTACAGGCCGACTCCTACGAGCAGTACTTC. It encodes CASSLLQADSYEQYF.